These T cell receptor beta chains were read from a single sample in a study of cytomegalovirus exposure and HLA in healthy donors. The method was immunoSEQ multiplex PCR; TCRdb's version includes in-frame clones alone and lacks a portion of them. The sample consists of around 100,000 clones, roughly 76% of them appearing once. The sequenced sample consisted of PBMCs. Receptors were obtained from a woman aged 55-70 years in good health and CMV-seropositive. CDR3s include the opening cysteine and the closing phenylalanine or tryptophan. D genes are given only for firm matches. For some rows the clone size is stated as once, few or many, or as a class when expanded; others skip it.

v_gene: TRBV19; d_gene: TRBD1; abundance: NA; j_gene: TRBJ1-1; CDR3aa: CASSRPGQGAVFF; CDR3nt: TGTGCCAGTAGTAGGCCGGGACAGGGGGCCGTTTTCTTT
v_gene: TRBV7-9; d_gene: TRBD2; abundance: NA; j_gene: TRBJ2-7; CDR3aa: CASSPPGGSYEQYF; CDR3nt: TGTGCCAGCAGCCCCCCGGGGGGTTCCTACGAGCAGTACTTC
v_gene: TRBV4-1; d_gene: TRBD2; abundance: NA; j_gene: TRBJ2-7; CDR3aa: CASSQDAGLAVYEQYF; CDR3nt: TGCGCCAGCAGCCAAGATGCTGGTCTAGCGGTCTACGAGCAGTACTTC
v_gene: TRBV28; d_gene: NA; abundance: few; j_gene: TRBJ1-1; CDR3aa: CASSLNRAEAFF; CDR3nt: TGTGCCAGCAGTCTAAACAGGGCTGAAGCTTTCTTT
v_gene: TRBV6-6; d_gene: NA; abundance: few; j_gene: TRBJ1-4; CDR3aa: CASRTAGDLGEKLFF; CDR3nt: TGTGCCAGCAGAACGGCGGGGGACTTAGGGGAAAAACTGTTTTTT
v_gene: TRBV9; d_gene: TRBD2; abundance: NA; j_gene: TRBJ2-3; CDR3aa: CASSVDRGGGGTQYF; CDR3nt: TGTGCCAGCAGCGTAGACCGGGGCGGGGGTGGTACGCAGTATTTT
v_gene: TRBV9; d_gene: NA; abundance: NA; j_gene: TRBJ2-7; CDR3aa: CASSPYLTEYEQYF; CDR3nt: TGTGCCAGCAGCCCATATCTGACAGAGTACGAGCAGTACTTC
v_gene: TRBV9; d_gene: NA; abundance: NA; j_gene: TRBJ2-1; CDR3aa: CASSVVGGDNEQFF; CDR3nt: TGTGCCAGCAGCGTAGTTGGAGGGGACAATGAGCAGTTCTTC
v_gene: TRBV7-9; d_gene: TRBD1; abundance: NA; j_gene: TRBJ2-7; CDR3aa: CASSTGAEQYF; CDR3nt: TGTGCCAGCAGCACAGGGGCCGAGCAGTACTTC
v_gene: TRBV13; d_gene: NA; abundance: NA; j_gene: TRBJ1-2; CDR3aa: CASSLGYNYGYTF; CDR3nt: TGTGCCAGCAGCCTCGGGTATAACTATGGCTACACCTTC
v_gene: TRBV2; d_gene: NA; abundance: few; j_gene: TRBJ2-1; CDR3aa: CASRDTILSYNEQFF; CDR3nt: TGTGCCAGCAGGGATACTATACTCTCCTACAATGAGCAGTTCTTC
v_gene: TRBV5-4; d_gene: TRBD2; abundance: NA; j_gene: TRBJ2-2; CDR3aa: CASSSGLASAGELFF; CDR3nt: TGTGCCAGCAGCTCTGGACTAGCGTCGGCCGGGGAGCTGTTTTTT
v_gene: TRBV23-1; d_gene: NA; abundance: NA; j_gene: TRBJ2-1; CDR3aa: CASLLRPFNEQFF; CDR3nt: TGCGCCAGCTTACTGCGTCCCTTCAATGAGCAGTTCTTC
v_gene: TRBV18; d_gene: TRBD2; abundance: few; j_gene: TRBJ2-7; CDR3aa: CASSSGNPYEQYF; CDR3nt: TGTGCCAGCTCGAGCGGGAATCCCTACGAGCAGTACTTC
v_gene: TRBV5-1; d_gene: TRBD1; abundance: NA; j_gene: TRBJ2-7; CDR3aa: CASSTRQGAYEQYF; CDR3nt: TGCGCCAGCAGCACCAGACAGGGTGCCTACGAGCAGTACTTC
v_gene: TRBV7-8; d_gene: TRBD1; abundance: NA; j_gene: TRBJ1-3; CDR3aa: CASSLGQGFGNTIYF; CDR3nt: TGTGCCAGCAGCTTGGGACAGGGCTTTGGAAACACCATATATTTT
v_gene: TRBV19; d_gene: NA; abundance: NA; j_gene: TRBJ2-7; CDR3aa: CASSIGETYEQYF; CDR3nt: TGTGCCAGTAGTATCGGGGAGACCTACGAGCAGTACTTC
v_gene: TRBV18; d_gene: NA; abundance: NA; j_gene: TRBJ2-1; CDR3aa: CASSQGQKYNEQFF; CDR3nt: TGTGCCAGCTCACAGGGGCAGAAATACAATGAGCAGTTCTTC
v_gene: TRBV6-6; d_gene: TRBD1; abundance: NA; j_gene: TRBJ2-7; CDR3aa: CATRTGDDYEQYF; CDR3nt: TGTGCCACCCGGACAGGGGATGACTACGAGCAGTACTTC
v_gene: TRBV9; d_gene: TRBD2; abundance: NA; j_gene: TRBJ2-7; CDR3aa: CASSVGERDTYEQYF; CDR3nt: TGTGCCAGCAGCGTAGGCGAGCGGGATACCTACGAGCAGTACTTC
v_gene: TRBV30; d_gene: NA; abundance: few; j_gene: TRBJ1-4; CDR3aa: CAWRTDANEKLFF; CDR3nt: TGTGCCTGGAGGACAGACGCTAATGAAAAACTGTTTTTT
v_gene: TRBV29-1; d_gene: TRBD2; abundance: NA; j_gene: TRBJ2-1; CDR3aa: CSPTSGTSSEQFF; CDR3nt: TGCAGCCCTACTAGCGGGACTAGTAGTGAGCAGTTCTTC
v_gene: TRBV6-1; d_gene: TRBD2; abundance: NA; j_gene: TRBJ2-1; CDR3aa: CASGLAEYNEQFF; CDR3nt: TGTGCCAGCGGACTAGCGGAGTACAATGAGCAGTTCTTC
v_gene: TRBV28; d_gene: NA; abundance: NA; j_gene: TRBJ2-1; CDR3aa: CASSTRNNEQFF; CDR3nt: TGTGCCAGCAGCACACGCAACAATGAGCAGTTCTTC
v_gene: TRBV5-6; d_gene: TRBD2; abundance: NA; j_gene: TRBJ2-7; CDR3aa: CASRGAFSGSYEQYF; CDR3nt: TGTGCCAGCAGGGGCGCCTTTAGCGGGAGCTACGAGCAGTACTTC
v_gene: TRBV7-9; d_gene: TRBD2; abundance: few; j_gene: TRBJ2-7; CDR3aa: CASSSSGIAYEQYF; CDR3nt: TGTGCCAGCAGCTCTAGCGGGATCGCCTACGAGCAGTACTTC
v_gene: TRBV28; d_gene: TRBD2; abundance: NA; j_gene: TRBJ2-7; CDR3aa: CASSGLKAGGYF; CDR3nt: TGTGCCAGCAGTGGTCTTAAAGCGGGAGGGTACTTC
v_gene: TRBV30; d_gene: NA; abundance: NA; j_gene: TRBJ2-1; CDR3aa: CAWGRSTGVQFF; CDR3nt: TGTGCCTGGGGTCGGTCGACGGGAGTTCAGTTCTTC
v_gene: TRBV29-1; d_gene: NA; abundance: NA; j_gene: TRBJ2-3; CDR3aa: CSVRGGGGKGTDTQYF; CDR3nt: TGCAGCGTGAGGGGGGGTGGGGGTAAGGGCACAGATACGCAGTATTTT
v_gene: TRBV13; d_gene: NA; abundance: NA; j_gene: TRBJ2-2; CDR3aa: CASSLDANGELFF; CDR3nt: TGTGCCAGCAGCTTAGACGCTAACGGGGAGCTGTTTTTT
v_gene: TRBV7-8; d_gene: TRBD1; abundance: NA; j_gene: TRBJ2-7; CDR3aa: CASSSTGTVNYEQYF; CDR3nt: TGTGCCAGCAGCTCCACCGGGACAGTAAACTACGAGCAGTACTTC
v_gene: TRBV5-4; d_gene: TRBD2; abundance: NA; j_gene: TRBJ2-1; CDR3aa: CASRPRASGRYNEQFF; CDR3nt: TGTGCCAGCAGACCGAGGGCTAGCGGGAGGTACAATGAGCAGTTCTTC
v_gene: TRBV6-1; d_gene: TRBD1; abundance: NA; j_gene: TRBJ1-5; CDR3aa: CASSEAGTGFQPQHF; CDR3nt: TGTGCCAGCAGTGAAGCCGGGACAGGGTTTCAGCCCCAGCATTTT
v_gene: TRBV4-1; d_gene: NA; abundance: NA; j_gene: TRBJ1-2; CDR3aa: CASSQVSLAYGYTF; CDR3nt: TGCGCCAGCAGCCAAGTTTCATTGGCTTATGGCTACACCTTC
v_gene: TRBV6-1; d_gene: TRBD1; abundance: NA; j_gene: TRBJ2-7; CDR3aa: CASGQERGYEQYF; CDR3nt: TGTGCCAGCGGACAGGAGAGGGGATACGAGCAGTACTTC